This record covers a single T cell receptor beta chain. The antigen remains undetermined. Per-sample assaying covered roughly 100,000 TCR templates. The repertoire was sequenced with immunoSEQ multiplex PCR; TCRdb's copy has only in-frame clones and lacks some. The sample lists tens of thousands of clones, just over 95% occurring once. The data belong to a study of siplizumab effects on memory and regulatory T cells. Study-wide results and limits: Relative to controls at approximately 25%, mappable alloreactive CD4+ clones exhibited a mean Treg-derived proportion of over 60% with siplizumab.

A few donor pairs also had unstimulated CD4+ and CD8+ naive and memory subsets sequenced. The sample was naive CD8+ T cells sorted from blood. The source is a human donor in good health.

The CDR3: CASSLIPGQGGTGELFF. CDR3 DNA: TGTGCCAGCAGCCTTATTCCGGGACAGGGGGGGACCGGGGAGCTGTTTTTT. The V and J genes are TRBV7-6 and TRBJ2-2; 11 bases are shared with TRBD1. After removal of 5 bases from V and 5 bases from J, the junction contained 10 bases not matched to a gene. The CDR3 loop spans 17 amino acids. CDR1 and CDR2 from the germline V gene are SGHVS and FNYEAQ.